This T cell receptor beta chain appears in the sequencing data of a study of blood T cell repertoires in COVID-19. Overall study: The origin of the acute and convalescent COVID-19 samples was the United States, Italy and Spain. T cells, B-cell-depleted T cells, or PBMCs provided the cDNA or gDNA that served as material.

The repertoire was sequenced with immunoSEQ multiplex PCR; TCRdb's copy has only in-frame clones and lacks some. The sample records more than 75,000 clones, over 75% being singletons. Sequencing was carried out using peripheral blood. The TCR sequence derives from a woman in her sixties or seventies with acute or convalescent COVID-19.

The CDR3 DNA reads as TGTGCCAGTGCTTCCCTCGGGACTAGTGGTAATGAGCAGTTCTTC. Encoded protein: CASASLGTSGNEQFF. The chain links TRBV11-3 to TRBJ2-1; the match to TRBD2 covers 8 bases. The germline gives CDR1 SGHNT, CDR2 YENEEA. The V segment lost 9 bases and the J segment 7 bases; nucleotides outside the gene matches: 14. There are 15 residues in the CDR3. The full variable domain, rest sourced from reference TRBV11-3 and TRBJ2-1, is EAGVVQSPRYKIIEKKQPVAFWCNPISGHNTLYWYLQNLGQGPELLIRYENEEAVDDSQLPKDRFSAERLKGVDSTLKIQPAELGDSAVYLCASASLGTSGNEQFFGPGTRLTVL.